The 5 T cell receptor beta chains given below trace back to one sample, sequenced in a study of T cells after yellow fever vaccination. TCRdb passed the 5' RACE reads through MiXCR, listing each CDR3 protein once. The table records about 260,000 distinct CDR3 sequences, approximately 5.2% of them present only once. The starting material was CD4+ T cells sorted from PBMCs, obtained on the day of the yellow fever booster vaccination. Every receptor here comes from a young man who received the YFV17D yellow fever vaccine.

This clonotype has at least ten counts. The chain has TRBV7-9 and TRBJ1-2; unclear D gene. CDR1 is SEHNR and CDR2 is FQNEAQ in the germline V gene (reference sequence). V was clipped by 4 bases and J by 8 bases, with 17 bases between them. The CDR3 spans 14 residues. CDR3 protein: CASSYLGEGRGYTF. The CDR3 nucleotides read TGTGCCAGCAGCTACCTAGGTGAGGGTCGAGGCTACACCTTC.

This clonotype was detected a few times. V is TRBV9 and J is TRBJ2-1; D is perhaps TRBD1 (5 bases). Germline CDR1 and CDR2: SGDLS and YYNGEE. This CDR3 has 16 amino acids. Trimming cost V 0 bases and J 7 bases, with 17 bases left between them. Here the CDR3 reads CASSVAVTGRANEQFF. As DNA, the CDR3 is TGTGCCAGCAGCGTAGCAGTTACGGGCAGGGCGAATGAGCAGTTCTTC.

The table lists this clonotype with a few counts. This rearrangement joins TRBV15 to TRBJ2-1; D is uncertain. The germline V and J ends were trimmed by 0 bases and 7 bases, with 13 bases remaining between them. This CDR3 has 15 amino acids. The V gene's germline CDR1 is LNHNV and CDR2 YYDKDF (reference sequence). CDR3 coding DNA: TGTGCCACCAGCAGAGATTTAGGTAGGGTTAATGAGCAGTTCTTC. Its translation is CATSRDLGRVNEQFF.

This clonotype appeared a single time. The rearrangement links TRBV20-1 to TRBJ2-1, with 9 bases fitting TRBD2. CDR3 length: 16 residues. The trim removed 6 bases at V and 5 bases at J, leaving 14 bases unmatched. Germline V CDR1 and CDR2: DFQATT, SNEGSKA (reference sequence). CDR3 in amino acids: CSAATPLAGDNNEQFF. The DNA for the CDR3 is TGCAGTGCGGCCACACCATTAGCGGGGGACAACAATGAGCAGTTCTTC.

This clonotype was counted many times. The chain links TRBV7-3 to TRBJ1-6, with 10 bases matching TRBD1. The CDR3 is 15 amino acids. After removal of 5 bases from V and 7 bases from J, the junction contained 5 bases not matched to a gene. Looked up from germline, CDR1 is SGHTA and CDR2 is FQGTGA. CDR3 nucleotides: TGTGCCAGCAGCCGACAGGGGGCGGGAAATTCACCCCTCCACTTT. It codes for CASSRQGAGNSPLHF.